This T cell receptor beta chain was recorded in a study of T cell responses to AZD1222 COVID-19 vaccine. Method: immunoSEQ multiplex PCR; TCRdb's copy keeps in-frame clones and lacks some. The data contain about 100,000 clones, approximately 90% of them singletons. Germline loops: CDR1 SEHNR, CDR2 FQNEAQ (reference sequence). This CDR3 spans 17 amino acids. J was trimmed by 4 bases and V by 5 bases; bases with no gene match: 15. The sequences come from peripheral blood, collected 28 days after the second AZD1222 dose. This chain uses TRBV7-9 with TRBJ2-5, with TRBD2 matching over 8 bases. This TCR derives from an adult who received the AZD1222 COVID-19 vaccine. The CDR3 DNA reads TGTGCCAGCAGCCCCGGGAGGGGGGGGCGCCCGAGAGAGACCCAGTACTTC. Protein sequence: CASSPGRGGRPRETQYF.